This entry is about one TCR beta chain. Its antigen is as yet unknown. Germline CDR1 SGDLS, CDR2 YYNGEE. CDR3 length: 16 residues. Losses at the gene ends were 2 bases for V and 2 bases for J; bases not matched to a gene: 4. Here immunoSEQ multiplex PCR was the method, and the copy in TCRdb shows in-frame clones only, minus some. The profile shows over 30,000 clones, 80% to 95% of them singletons. This entry belongs to a study of a mutant IDH1 vaccine in newly diagnosed glioma. Overall study context: Vaccinations were initiated 4-6 weeks following radiotherapy alone, or were given together with temozolomide cycles.

The time point was: week 47, end of study. What each vaccine dose contained was 300 ug of mutant IDH1 20-mer peptide, accompanied by topical imiquimod. Sequenced here: PBMCs, sampled from a glioma patient whose treatment included an IDH1 peptide vaccine. The source of this sequence is a woman aged 40 to 55 with glioma. The rearrangement links TRBV9 to TRBJ1-2, with 12 bases matching TRBD1. In nucleotides, the CDR3 is TGTGCCAGCAGCGTTGGGACAGGGGGCGCGAACTATGGCTACACCTTC. As protein: CASSVGTGGANYGYTF. Full variable domain (remainder filled in from reference TRBV9 and TRBJ1-2): DSGVTQTPKHLITATGQRVTLRCSPRSGDLSVYWYQQSLDQGLQFLIQYYNGEERAKGNILERFSAQQFPDLHSELNLSSLELGDSALYFCASSVGTGGANYGYTFGSGTRLTVV.